One sample yielded the 26 T cell receptor beta chains listed below, sequenced in a study of OX40 agonist ivuxolimab in advanced cancers. The data were produced by immunoSEQ multiplex PCR, yet TCRdb's version contains in-frame clones alone and is incomplete. This sample has tens of thousands of clones, with around 80% found just once. Source: CD4+ or CD8+ T cells sorted from blood, taken in a trial of the OX40 agonist ivuxolimab. The source is an adult with an advanced solid tumor such as melanoma, head and neck, liver or kidney cancer.

The chain uses TRBV10-1 and TRBJ2-1; the D is unclear. Germline V lookup: CDR1 WNHNN, CDR2 SYGVQD (reference sequence). The CDR3 has 12 residues. Trimming stripped 0 bases from V and 10 bases from J, with 7 bases between. The CDR3 protein is CASSESGREQFF. For the CDR3, the DNA is TGCGCCAGCAGTGAGTCGGGCAGGGAGCAGTTCTTC.

This chain links TRBV30 with TRBJ2-7; 8 bases are shared with TRBD1. The CDR3 sequence is 15 residues long. The germline V gene has CDR1 GTSNPN and CDR2 SVGIG (reference sequence). With 2 bases clipped from V and 4 bases from J, the junction kept 10 bases outside the gene matches. CDR3 sequence (DNA): TGTGCCTGGAGTACTTACCAGGGGGCTGGGTACGAGCAGTACTTC. Translation gives CAWSTYQGAGYEQYF.

V is TRBV11-2 and J is TRBJ1-1; maybe TRBD1 (6 bases). This CDR3 is 13 amino acids long. Germline-derived CDR1 and CDR2 are SGHAT and FQNNGV. With 1 base removed from V and 6 bases from J, the gap between germline ends came to 9 bases. CDR3 sequence reads: CASSLARTAEAFF. As DNA, the CDR3 is TGTGCCAGCAGCTTAGCCCGGACAGCTGAAGCTTTCTTT. The entire variable domain, with the rest obtained from reference TRBV11-2 and TRBJ1-1, is as follows: EAGVAQSPRYKIIEKRQSVAFWCNPISGHATLYWYQQILGQGPKLLIQFQNNGVVDDSQLPKDRFSAERLKGVDSTLKIQPAKLEDSAVYLCASSLARTAEAFFGQGTRLTVV.

In DNA, the CDR3 is TGTGCCAGCAGCCGATGGGGCTACGAGCAGTACTTC. As protein: CASSRWGYEQYF. The chain carries TRBV28 and TRBJ2-7; D not resolved. CDR3 length: 12 residues. Germline V gene sequence: CDR1 MDHEN, CDR2 SYDVKM. V was cut by 6 bases and J by 3 bases, with 9 bases left in between.

The V gene is TRBV7-7, the J gene TRBJ2-7, with a possible D match to TRBD2 (5 bases). Trimming took off 1 base at V and 1 base at J, with 11 bases between the two ends. CDR1 and CDR2 (germline): SSHAT, FNYEAQ (reference sequence). The CDR3 is 15 amino acids. The CDR3 is CASSLEADASYEQYF. CDR3 nucleotides: TGTGCCAGCAGCTTAGAAGCGGACGCGTCCTACGAGCAGTACTTC.

The V call is TRBV6-1, the J call TRBJ2-4; 7 bases are shared with TRBD1. The CDR3 spans 16 residues. From germline, CDR1 is MNHNS and CDR2 SASEGT. V shed 3 bases, J shed 5 bases, and the junction held 10 bases outside the gene matches. This CDR3 reads CASSEWDPGTENIQYF. The CDR3 DNA sequence: TGTGCCAGCAGTGAGTGGGATCCGGGGACAGAAAACATTCAGTACTTC.

The chain recombines TRBV7-2 with TRBJ2-3; tentatively, D is TRBD2 (5 bases). This CDR3 is 13 amino acids long. Germline V gene sequence: CDR1 SGHTA, CDR2 FQGNSA. V lost 5 bases and J lost 10, with 16 bases in between. This CDR3 reads CASSLQDSWAQYF. DNA of the CDR3: TGTGCCAGCAGCCTCCAGGACTCATGGGCGCAGTATTTT.

V is TRBV25-1 and J is TRBJ1-5; 10 bases line up with TRBD1. CDR1 and CDR2 (germline): MGHDK, SYGVNS. The CDR3 is 13 amino acids. Trimming cost V 4 bases and J 8 bases; bases outside gene matches: 2. CDR3: CASSGDRGKPQHF. The DNA for the CDR3 is TGTGCCAGCAGTGGGGACAGGGGTAAGCCCCAGCATTTT.

This clone was picked up a small number of times. The gene calls are TRBV9 and TRBJ2-1; D gene uncertain. This CDR3 contains 13 residues. CDR1 is SGDLS and CDR2 is YYNGEE in the germline V gene. The V end was cut by 0 bases, the J end by 5 bases, with 6 bases between. The CDR3 here is CASSVEIDNEQFF. CDR3 bases: TGTGCCAGCAGCGTAGAGATAGACAATGAGCAGTTCTTC.

This clone was found once. The chain is built from TRBV7-6 and TRBJ2-1; D remains unclear. Germline V gene sequence: CDR1 SGHVS, CDR2 FNYEAQ. V lost 5 bases, J lost 0 bases, and 8 bases lay in between. The CDR3 contains 14 residues. In nucleotides, the CDR3 is TGTGCCAGCAGCAATCGAGACTCCTACAATGAGCAGTTCTTC. It specifies CASSNRDSYNEQFF. The full variable domain, its missing parts supplied by reference TRBV7-6 and TRBJ2-1, is GAGVSQSPRYKVTKRGQDVALRCDPISGHVSLYWYRQALGQGPEFLTYFNYEAQQDKSGLPNDRFSAERPEGSISTLTIQRTEQRDSAMYRCASSNRDSYNEQFFGPGTRLTVL.

This clone was counted between two and nine times. This sequence joins TRBV5-5 and TRBJ2-6, with unresolved D. CDR1 and CDR2 from the germline V gene are SGHKS and YYEKEE (reference sequence). CDR3 length: 17 amino acids. Trimming stripped 4 bases from V and 1 base from J, with 15 bases between. The DNA for the CDR3 is TGTGCCAGCAGCCGCATCTACAGCGATTCTGGGGCCAACGTCCTGACTTTC. Translating it yields CASSRIYSDSGANVLTF.

The chain employs TRBV4-2 and TRBJ2-7; possibly TRBD1 for D (6 bases). The CDR3 contains 17 residues. The germline V and J ends were trimmed by 0 bases and 0 bases, with 15 bases remaining between them. The germline V gene encodes CDR1 LGHNA and CDR2 YNFKEQ. The CDR3 DNA follows: TGTGCCAGCAGCCAAGAATCGTCGTCACAGGGCTCCTACGAGCAGTACTTC. It encodes CASSQESSSQGSYEQYF.

The V gene is TRBV19, the J gene TRBJ1-6, with D possibly being TRBD1 (5 bases). CDR1 is LNHDA, CDR2 SQIVND, per germline (reference sequence). The CDR3 is made up of 13 amino acids. V dropped 4 bases and J dropped 10 bases, with 11 bases sitting between them. The CDR3 reads CASSNQGESPLHF. The CDR3 bases are TGTGCCAGTAGTAATCAGGGAGAATCACCCCTCCACTTT. Supplemented by reference TRBV19 and TRBJ1-6, the full variable domain reads DGGITQSPKYLFRKEGQNVTLSCEQNLNHDAMYWYRQDPGQGLRLIYYSQIVNDFQKGDIAEGYSVSREKKESFPLTVTSAQKNPTAFYLCASSNQGESPLHFGNGTRLTVT.

This clone was counted once. The CDR3 sequence is CASSPPYSGSRREQYF. The CDR3 DNA sequence: TGCGCCAGCAGCCCTCCTTATAGCGGGAGTCGTAGGGAGCAGTACTTC. V gene TRBV5-1 combines with J gene TRBJ2-7; TRBD2 agrees at 9 bases. The ends lost 4 bases at V and 7 bases at J; junction bases unmatched: 15. The CDR3 extends over 16 amino acids. Germline V gene sequence: CDR1 SGHRS, CDR2 YFSETQ.

This chain joins TRBV5-1 and TRBJ2-5; 9 bases line up with TRBD2. The end of the DNA fits TRBJ2-7 better, so the J call may be wrong. CDR1 and CDR2 from the germline V gene are SGHRS and YFSETQ. The CDR3 has 15 amino acids. CDR3 residues: CASSISSGAGYEQYF. In nucleotides, the CDR3 is TGCGCCAGCAGCATTTCTAGCGGGGCTGGCTACGAGCAGTACTTC.

The genes are TRBV2 and TRBJ2-7, with TRBD1 matching 7 bases. Germline CDR1 reads SNHLY; CDR2 reads FYNNEI. J gave up 2 bases and V 0 bases, and 4 bases lay outside the gene matches. This CDR3 region has 15 residues. Here the CDR3 DNA reads TGTGCCAGCAGTGAAGCTCCAGGGGGAGCCTACGAGCAGTACTTC. It codes for CASSEAPGGAYEQYF.

This CDR3 reads CASRVTSGDYYEQYF. The CDR3, as DNA: TGTGCCAGTAGGGTGACTAGCGGGGACTACTACGAGCAGTACTTC. V is TRBV19 and J is TRBJ2-7, with 11 bases matching TRBD2. Per the germline V gene, CDR1 is LNHDA and CDR2 is SQIVND (reference sequence). The trim removed 6 bases at V and 3 bases at J, leaving 7 bases unmatched. The CDR3 loop spans 15 amino acids. Using reference TRBV19 and TRBJ2-7 for the parts outside the CDR3, the full variable domain is DGGITQSPKYLFRKEGQNVTLSCEQNLNHDAMYWYRQDPGQGLRLIYYSQIVNDFQKGDIAEGYSVSREKKESFPLTVTSAQKNPTAFYLCASRVTSGDYYEQYFGPGTRLTVT.

This chain uses TRBV7-7 with TRBJ1-3; D uncertain. The CDR3 covers 16 residues. V lost 1 base and J 2 bases, leaving 12 bases between the germline ends. Germline V gene lookup returns CDR1 SSHAT and CDR2 FNYEAQ (reference sequence). As DNA, the CDR3 is TGTGCCAGCAGCTTAGTGGTGCGGGAAACTGGAAACACCATATATTTT. Translation: CASSLVVRETGNTIYF. The entire variable domain, with the rest obtained from reference TRBV7-7 and TRBJ1-3, is as follows: GAGVSQSPRYKVTKRGQDVTLRCDPISSHATLYWYQQALGQGPEFLTYFNYEAQPDKSGLPSDRFSAERPEGSISTLTIQRTEQRDSAMYRCASSLVVRETGNTIYFGEGSWLTVV.

The chain uses TRBV29-1 and TRBJ1-1; D gene uncertain. The CDR3 totals 14 residues. The ends were cut back, 3 bases at V and 2 bases at J, with 13 bases in the middle. CDR1 and CDR2 from the germline V gene are SQVTM and ANQGSEA. Here the CDR3 reads CSVEAGYVNTEAFF. For the CDR3, the DNA is TGCAGCGTTGAGGCGGGTTATGTCAACACTGAAGCTTTCTTT.

Notes on this clone: Germline and junction disagree at one end, which may indicate a read error. Distinct nucleotide sequences in the sample also encode this CDR3. The chain combines TRBV7-6 with TRBJ1-4; 8 bases are a match to TRBD1. CDR3 length equals 17 residues. Looked up from germline, CDR1 is SGHVS and CDR2 is FNYEAQ. CDR3 DNA: TGTGCCAGCAGCTTATGGACAGGGAGCATGTTGGGTGAAAAACTTTTTTTT. It yields the protein CASSLWTGSMLGEKLFF. The full variable domain, rest sourced from reference TRBV7-6 and TRBJ1-4, is GAGVSQSPRYKVTKRGQDVALRCDPISGHVSLYWYRQALGQGPEFLTYFNYEAQQDKSGLPNDRFSAERPEGSISTLTIQRTEQRDSAMYRCASSLWTGSMLGEKLFFGSGTQLSVL.

The gene calls are TRBV2 and TRBJ2-1; TRBD1 aligns across 10 bases. From germline, CDR1 is SNHLY and CDR2 FYNNEI. The CDR3 spans 14 residues. The V gene end was trimmed by 1 base and the J gene end by 8 bases; junction bases not matched to a gene: 2. The CDR3 spells CASSEGTGGDEQFF. CDR3 DNA sequence: TGTGCCAGCAGTGAAGGGACAGGGGGTGATGAGCAGTTCTTC. Complete variable domain (other parts from reference TRBV2 and TRBJ2-1): EPEVTQTPSHQVTQMGQEVILRCVPISNHLYFYWYRQILGQKVEFLVSFYNNEISEKSEIFDDQFSVERPDGSNFTLKIRSTKLEDSAMYFCASSEGTGGDEQFFGPGTRLTVL.

This clone was observed once. This sequence joins TRBV5-6 and TRBJ2-3, with 8 bases matching TRBD2. CDR3 length: 16 residues. Germline values: CDR1 SGHDT, CDR2 YYEEEE. The V and J ends lost 0 bases and 3 bases, in that order; junction bases with no gene match: 6. CDR3: CASSLGISGDTDTQYF. For the CDR3, the DNA is TGTGCCAGCAGCTTGGGTATTAGCGGGGATACAGATACGCAGTATTTT.

This sequence joins TRBV30 and TRBJ1-1; D remains unclear. This CDR3 is built from 12 residues. CDR1 and CDR2 (germline): GTSNPN, SVGIG (reference sequence). The V end was cut by 3 bases, the J end by 1 base, with 6 bases between. This CDR3 is CAWRIANTEAFF. As DNA, the CDR3 is TGTGCCTGGAGGATAGCGAACACTGAAGCTTTCTTT.

J is TRBJ2-5 and V is TRBV5-6, with D tentatively TRBD2 (6 bases). This CDR3 comprises 15 residues. Germline CDR1 and CDR2: SGHDT and YYEEEE. Trimming left V 0 bases short and J 4 bases short, with 13 bases between. CDR3 coding DNA: TGTGCCAGCAGCTTGGGGCCGGGGGTAGCAGAGACCCAGTACTTC. This sequence encodes CASSLGPGVAETQYF.

For the CDR3, the DNA is TGTGCCAGCAGTTTATCGGGCGGCTACGAGCAGTACTTC. Translated, it gives CASSLSGGYEQYF. The rearrangement joins TRBV27 to TRBJ2-5, with D unclear. The J call may be mistaken, given a closer DNA end match to TRBJ2-7. The germline V gene has CDR1 MNHEY and CDR2 SMNVEV (reference sequence). The CDR3 runs 13 residues.

The genes are TRBV4-3 and TRBJ2-4; 14 bases align to TRBD2. The CDR3 covers 19 residues. With V trimmed by 0 bases and J by 7 bases, 11 bases remained unmatched. Germline CDR1 and CDR2: LGHNA and YSLEER. Written as DNA, the CDR3 is TGCGCCAGCAGCCAAGAAGAGACTAGCGGGGGGGCCCGAACCAACATTCAGTACTTC. It yields the protein CASSQEETSGGARTNIQYF.